The table lists the clone carrying this TCR beta chain with a few counts. Its target is unknown. Profiled with immunoSEQ multiplex PCR; TCRdb holds only in-frame clones, not every one. This sample has roughly 150,000 clones; 80% to 95% occur once, and the top ten carry 1.5% to 2%. This sample is part of a study of T cell responses to AZD1222 COVID-19 vaccine. Study-wide points: Baseline seropositivity characterized only a handful of AZD1222 recipients.

Germline CDR1 MGHDK, CDR2 SYGVNS. The germline V and J ends were trimmed by 4 bases and 7 bases, with 11 bases remaining between them. The CDR3 is 12 residues long. The sequences come from peripheral blood, collected on day 0 of AZD1222 vaccination. This receptor was taken from an adult in good health. The V call is TRBV25-1, the J call TRBJ2-7; D uncertain. The chain's CDR3 is CASSAMGWEQYF. DNA for the CDR3: TGTGCCAGCAGTGCAATGGGTTGGGAGCAGTACTTC.